The rows below give T cell receptor beta chains drawn from one sample of a study of blood T cells in healthy people across ages. One entry per CDR3 protein results from TCRdb running MiXCR on the 5' RACE reads. The data hold hundreds of thousands of distinct CDR3 sequences, with around 46% observed a single time. The sample consisted of blood. The receptors here all came from a woman aged 55-69 years in good health. Each CDR3 is given with its conserved first and last residue. A D gene is named only where the DNA matches it firmly. Clone size is shown for a subset of rows, as once, few, many or a class of expanded clone.

j_call,clone_size,v_call,d_call,cdr3_aa,cdr3_nt
TRBJ2-5,NA,TRBV20-1,TRBD1,CSASSGQGAGEQYF,TGCAGTGCTAGTTCCGGACAGGGGGCGGGTGAGCAGTACTTC
TRBJ1-2,NA,TRBV7-2,NA,CASSFVQGLNYGYTF,TGTGCCAGCAGCTTCGTACAGGGCCTAAATTATGGCTACACCTTC
TRBJ2-7,few,TRBV7-2,NA,CASSLGPRRDEQYF,TGTGCCAGCAGCTTGGGACCGCGGAGGGACGAGCAGTACTTC
TRBJ1-1,few,TRBV20-1,NA,CSAGRGMNTEAFF,TGCAGTGCGGGAAGGGGCATGAACACTGAAGCTTTCTTT
TRBJ2-5,many,TRBV7-3,NA,CASSPHPSETQYF,TGTGCCAGCAGCCCACACCCATCGGAGACCCAGTACTTC
TRBJ2-1,many,TRBV20-1,TRBD1,CSATYRGRQFF,TGCAGTGCGACTTACAGGGGGCGGCAGTTCTTC
TRBJ2-4,NA,TRBV7-9,NA,CASSLTEENIQYF,TGTGCCAGCAGCCTTACGGAGGAAAACATTCAGTACTTC
TRBJ2-7,NA,TRBV28,NA,CASSPYDPAVNEQYF,TGTGCCAGCAGTCCCTATGATCCCGCCGTCAATGAGCAGTACTTC
TRBJ1-6,NA,TRBV3-1,NA,CASSQQVASPLHF,TGTGCCAGCAGCCAGCAGGTCGCCTCACCCCTCCACTTT
TRBJ2-7,NA,TRBV7-6,TRBD2,CASSSTLAGVVSTAYEQYF,TGTGCCAGCAGCTCGACCCTTGCGGGGGTTGTTTCTACCGCCTACGAGCAGTACTTC
TRBJ2-1,once,TRBV6-2/TRBV6-3,NA,CASSNSVGEQFF,TGTGCCAGCAGTAATAGTGTTGGAGAGCAGTTCTTC
TRBJ1-5,NA,TRBV29-1,TRBD1,CSVRSDRVGQPQHF,TGCAGCGTTAGATCCGACAGGGTTGGGCAGCCCCAGCATTTT
TRBJ1-1,few,TRBV11-2,NA,CASSPEAFF,TGTGCCAGCAGCCCGGAAGCTTTCTTT
TRBJ2-1,few,TRBV7-2,NA,CASRLDSGPYNEQFF,TGTGCCAGCAGATTAGACAGCGGCCCCTACAATGAGCAGTTCTTC
TRBJ2-7,NA,TRBV20-1,NA,CSARKGIYEQYF,TGCAGTGCTAGGAAGGGGATCTACGAGCAGTACTTC
TRBJ2-1,many,TRBV7-9,TRBD2,CASSLSSGLAGGREQFF,TGTGCCAGCAGCTTATCCTCGGGACTAGCGGGAGGTCGGGAGCAGTTCTTC
TRBJ2-7,NA,TRBV7-9,NA,CASSERAGAYEQYF,TGTGCCAGCAGCGAACGCGCAGGGGCCTACGAGCAGTACTTC
TRBJ2-1,NA,TRBV20-1,NA,CSARAASTANEQFF,TGCAGTGCGAGAGCAGCCTCTACCGCCAATGAGCAGTTCTTC
TRBJ1-1,NA,TRBV7-3,NA,CASRANRDTEAFF,TGTGCCAGCAGGGCCAACAGGGACACTGAAGCTTTCTTT
TRBJ2-1,NA,TRBV28,NA,CASRLTEILSNEQFF,TGTGCCAGCAGACTGACAGAAATATTAAGCAATGAGCAGTTCTTC
TRBJ1-2,NA,TRBV28,NA,CANSPFYYGYTF,TGTGCCAACAGCCCCTTCTACTATGGCTACACCTTC
TRBJ2-1,NA,TRBV5-5,NA,CATTRNKGNNEQFF,TGTGCCACCACCCGGAACAAGGGGAACAATGAGCAGTTCTTC
TRBJ2-3,NA,TRBV20-1,NA,CSARDGIVSTDTQYF,TGCAGTGCTAGAGATGGGATAGTCAGCACAGATACGCAGTATTTT
TRBJ2-7,NA,TRBV28,NA,CASSFYGRYEQYF,TGTGCCAGCAGTTTCTACGGACGCTACGAGCAGTACTTC
TRBJ2-5,NA,TRBV12-3/TRBV12-4,NA,CASSLALGGEETQYF,TGTGCCAGCAGTTTAGCGCTGGGGGGCGAGGAGACCCAGTACTTC
TRBJ2-3,many,TRBV5-1,NA,CASSPGASTDTQYF,TGCGCCAGCAGCCCGGGGGCTAGCACAGATACGCAGTATTTT
TRBJ2-2,NA,TRBV6-5,NA,CASSGIGNTGELFF,TGTGCCAGCAGTGGTATAGGTAACACCGGGGAGCTGTTTTTT
TRBJ2-7,NA,TRBV12-3/TRBV12-4,NA,CASQGSSYEQYF,TGTGCCAGCCAGGGGAGCTCCTACGAGCAGTACTTC
TRBJ2-7,few,TRBV7-2,NA,CASSPRTSISYEQYF,TGTGCCAGCAGCCCCCGCACTAGCATATCCTACGAGCAGTACTTC